This record looks at one T cell receptor (beta chain) sequence and its context. Its antigen is still unknown. Base qualities are missing; no much larger clone stands one base away. The cohort consisted of some 670 healthy bone marrow donors. Cohort members were all nominally healthy when sampled, although unrecorded immune exposures were likely present. The donor tested CMV seropositive and was one of the 289 seropositive cohort members. A peripheral blood sample was provided by each donor, and peripheral blood mononuclear cells were used for TCR beta sequencing. The Qiagen DNeasy Blood Extraction Kit was used to extract genomic DNA from the blood cell samples. The library was produced with the immunoSEQ multiplex PCR assay. A mixture of 60 forward primers for TCR Vbeta segments and 13 reverse primers for TCR Jbeta segments was used in the multiplex PCR. The CDR3 region of rearranged TCR beta genes was amplified from genomic DNA by a multiplex PCR assay. On the Illumina HiSeq System, the amplified TCR beta libraries were sequenced as 87-base-pair reads. As for the authors' bioinformatics: Across the roughly 700 repertoires, a later analysis counted around 80 million unique TCR beta chains, 9 million to 14 million of which were shared by at least two donors. Raw reads were error-corrected and collapsed into unique sequences with a nearest-neighbor algorithm that merged closely related sequences to remove PCR and sequencing errors. CDR3 sequences were aligned to IMGT reference sequences to assign V, D and J gene segments. For a sequence to be retained, a match of at least six nucleotides to both a V gene segment and a J gene segment was required. A rearrangement counted as productive if the CDR3 had no stop codons and remained in frame with V and J, and every other rearrangement counted as non-productive. CDR3 was defined by IMGT convention, running from the second conserved V-encoded cysteine to the conserved J-encoded phenylalanine. The earlier analysis of about 610 of the donors excluded sequences that lacked an unambiguous match to a single V gene segment. An earlier analysis of a few hundred of the donors classified V segments as functional when productive rearrangements were above 56.7% and as segregating when the standard deviation between donors was above 5%. A statistical classification framework was built for diagnosing cytomegalovirus status from the catalog of TCR beta chain sequences. V and J gene assignment, in a later analysis, came from comparing TCR nucleotide sequences with IMGT/GENE-DB human TR gene sequences. In a later analysis, CDR3 sequences and most-parsimonious VDJ recombination scenarios were assigned using the TCRdist pipeline. In a later analysis, each TCR beta chain was defined by its CDR3 amino acid sequence together with its V-gene family, and reads without a unique V-gene family were excluded. A later analysis removed 592 highly shared, low-generation-probability nucleotide sequences to deal with suspected cross-contamination and a sequencing artifact. For each public chain, a later analysis derived a clonal expansion index from normalized ranks of inferred template counts within each repertoire. In a later analysis, generation probabilities were computed using a VDJ recombination model fitted to out-of-frame rearrangements, and the results were checked against IGoR. A later analysis scored TCR-TCR, TCR-HLA and TCR-CMV co-occurrence with hypergeometric tests, applying a repertoire-size bias correction to TCR pairs. False discovery rates were estimated in a later analysis by permuting HLA or CMV assignments 20 times. In a later analysis, co-occurring TCRs were grouped with DBSCAN, and TCRdist sequence similarity was added when clustering was performed within HLA-allele-positive subsets. For co-occurrence clustering, repertoires with fewer than 30,000 or more than 120,000 public chains were excluded, along with four or five repertoires with anomalous nucleotide sharing. Imported from immuneACCESS, the table was reduced by TCRdb to in-frame sequences with V and J called. These copies leave out some clones; in studies compared against another copy, an unresolved V gene accounts for under half, and the cause of the remainder is not known. The V and J calls and clone size are taken from that table; D and trimming were inferred from the DNA. This sample has about 180,000 clones in its table, and over 70% of those were observed once. Of the sample, over 3% falls within the top ten clones.

V loses 0 bases, J loses 5 bases, and the germline ends lie 16 bases apart. The germline V gene gives CDR1 as MGHRA and CDR2 as YSYEKL. The CDR3, cysteine through phenylalanine, is 16 amino acids long. Only CDR3 DNA remains: 48 bases, in frame from the first base. The data were taken from a study of cytomegalovirus exposure and HLA in healthy donors (dated by TCRdb to about 2017). About the full investigation: In an earlier analysis of roughly 500 of the donors, less than 350 Gb of sequence data and 95 million to 130 million unique TCR beta sequences from about 179 million T cells were reported. HLA typing included class I and class II loci at four-digit resolution. Among about 400 genotyped donors of the cohort, an average of about 220,000 unique TCR beta nucleotide sequences was sequenced per donor, of which 15% to 20% were non-productive. To decide whether each TCR beta V gene segment behaved as functional or pseudogenic, an earlier analysis of fewer than 750 of the donors relied on high-throughput TCR beta sequencing. Rather than drawing on any new phenotypic data, the later analysis identified candidate immune exposures from TCR beta sequences and the way those sequences occurred across donors. Among the approximately 420 genotyped donors, about 85% belonged to the genetic ancestry cluster associated with self-reported Caucasian donors. The study aimed to test whether cataloging public T cell receptors could reveal signatures of past pathogen exposure. To predict cytomegalovirus infection status, the study brought together high-throughput TCR immunosequencing, statistical association of individual TCRs with disease status, and machine learning. A later analysis re-analyzed previously published TCR beta repertoires from roughly 630 donors and added high-resolution HLA genotyping to study TCR occurrence patterns. A separate validation cohort of 100 to 150 different subjects was used in addition to the 666-subject first cohort. Because of strong linkage in the cohort, 5 or 6 DR-DQ haplotypes were treated as single units for association and clustering. Roughly 300 gigabases of sequencing data and 80 million or so unique TCR sequences were included in an early release covering roughly 600 HLA-typed donors. Using immunosequencing, the study profiled T cell repertoires from some 670 subjects and related those repertoires to cytomegalovirus serostatus. All discovery cohort repertoires had been generated using a single sequencing platform. A later genetic analysis took genome-wide SNP genotypes for about 65% of the 666 donors and used that subset as a discovery cohort. Donor age, sex, ethnicity and CMV serostatus were compiled together with the repertoire data. Typing coverage differed by locus: A, B, C, DRB1 and DQB1 were typed in roughly 620-630 donors, DQA1 in about 550, DPA1 in 606, and DPB1 in 450 to 480.

Paper-wide results and their limitations: The classifier was reported to diagnose cytomegalovirus status with high specificity and sensitivity in both the original and validation cohorts. A cluster of highly shared sequence variants was judged likely to be a technical artifact of the sequencing pipeline. Because some donors lacked HLA typing at each locus, the association tests relied only on the typed subset. Only TCR beta chains were sequenced in this cohort, and the absence of alpha or paired-chain data limited detectable features. In a later genetic analysis, fewer N-insertions in productive TCRs were reported among donors in an Asian-associated ancestry cluster than the roughly 700-donor mean. Most TCR sequences were seen in very few donors, while some public TCRs were found in many individuals. In a later analysis, HLA-associated TCR beta chains were found to be more clonally expanded and to have lower generation probabilities than equally common non-associated chains. Presence/absence analyses assumed roughly uniform sequencing depth across donors, an assumption that may not hold. The earlier analysis of around 600 of the donors excluded roughly 17 rarely observed V segments, including chromosome 9 orphons, because counts were too low. A further reported finding was that TCR beta sequences accurately predicted the HLA-A and HLA-B alleles for most subjects in the first cohort. A later analysis found that TCR association rates varied across HLA loci, with DRB1 alleles showing the most associated TCRs and HLA-C alleles the fewest. The authors suggested that the approach could potentially be extended to other disease states and immunological phenotypes. Assigning TCR associations to individual alleles was difficult when HLA alleles, especially DR and DQ, strongly co-occurred. A later genetic analysis associated a missense DCLRE1C variant with V-gene and J-gene trimming of TCR beta chains, and an independent cohort replicated the association. A total of 150 to 200 TCR beta chains were listed by the study as associated with cytomegalovirus. Specific HLA alleles were associated with 15,000 to 20,000 TCR beta sequences at a false discovery rate of 0.05 in a later analysis. Some IMGT-functional V segments, including TRBV6-2 and TRBV6-3, could not be told apart with the 87-base-pair reads, so those segments were excluded. CMV serostatus was the only immune exposure information available for the cohort. An earlier analysis of approximately 530 of the donors showed that most TCR beta V segments appeared in productive rearrangements either about 87% or about 30% of the time, which broadly matched IMGT annotations. Linkage disequilibrium might explain the correlated functional status among segregating V segments, but an unknown experimental factor could not be ruled out. According to a later analysis, most CMV-associated TCR beta chains appeared to be HLA-restricted, and the HLA associations seemed to be driven largely by CMV exposure. A later analysis reported that several top co-occurrence clusters appeared linked to parvovirus B19, influenza, CMV and Epstein-Barr virus. In vitro tests confirmed that three of the cytomegalovirus-associated TCR beta chains recognize cytomegalovirus antigens.

Sequenced material: PBMCs. The chain was built from TRBV4-1 and TRBJ1-2, with the D gene not clear enough to name. The TCR comes from a woman aged 50 to 60 in good health and CMV-seropositive. The CDR3 has the sequence CASSQEGGYLRYGYTF. The nucleotides are TGCGCCAGCAGCCAAGAGGGAGGATACCTAAGGTATGGCTACACCTTC.